The text below deals with one TCR beta chain. Time point specified: before trial treatment. These data are taken from a study of low-dose radiotherapy and immunotherapy resistance in tumors. Study at large: Fractions of 1 Gy went to Cohort 2 every two weeks, for 13 Gy over 26 weeks.

TRAV and TRBV primers primed cDNA for both TCRalpha and TCRbeta. Both a constant-region primer and a V-primer adapter served to amplify TCRs across roughly 20 PCR cycles. TCRdb analysed the reads with MiXCR anew, one entry per CDR3 protein. The table lists some 60,000 distinct CDR3 sequences, less than 30% of them singletons. This CDR3 contains 16 residues. Germline lookup yields CDR1 MNHEY and CDR2 SVGEGT. V shed 5 bases and J 1 base; nucleotides not matched to a gene: 8. The sequence was obtained from a male donor with rectosigmoid adenocarcinoma. This chain connects TRBV6-2 or TRBV6-3 to TRBJ2-1; 7 bases line up with TRBD2. Sequenced here: PBMCs, sampled before treatment. The CDR3 nucleotides are TGTGCCAGCAGTCCCTGGACTAGTCAGTCCTACAATGAGCAGTTCTTC. It translates to CASSPWTSQSYNEQFF.